Here is one T cell receptor (beta chain) with its context. The assay was immunoSEQ multiplex PCR, and TCRdb's table has in-frame clones only and misses some. The sample has about 75,000 clones, approximately 97% seen once. The data were obtained in a study of technical replicates of blood from several donors. In germline, CDR1 is SGDLS, CDR2 YYNGEE. The CDR3 is 13 amino acids. Trimming removed 3 bases from V and 4 bases from J, with 11 bases in between. This chain links TRBV9 with TRBJ2-7, with D tentatively TRBD2 (6 bases). Sequencing input: T cells isolated from PBMCs. This TCR was sampled from a human donor in good health. CDR3 nucleotides: TGTGCCAGCAGCGCTCGGGGAGGATACGAGCAGTACTTC. This encodes CASSARGGYEQYF.